This T cell receptor beta chain was retrieved from a study of T cells in Graves' hyperthyroidism and ophthalmopathy. General study results and limits: The model's output predicted ophthalmopathy at a median of around 6.9 months prior to onset. Most thyroid-expanded clonotypes above 0.001 were also found in blood.

Amplification targeted TCR beta CDR3 regions from RNA transcripts. An initial round of RT-PCR targeting the TCR CDR3 relied on the HTBI primer set. One entry per CDR3 protein results from TCRdb running MiXCR on the multiplex PCR reads. This sample carries more than 650,000 distinct CDR3 sequences, approximately 15% of them seen once, and the ten largest clones take about 10%. Germline CDR1 is KGHDR and CDR2 is SFDVKD. CDR3 length: 14 residues. V dropped 2 bases and J dropped 6 bases, with 10 bases sitting between them. The sample holds many counts of this clonotype. The antigen is not known. Any patient presenting with uncontrolled infection, other autoimmune disease, pregnancy or lactation was left out.

V and J are TRBV24-1 and TRBJ2-1, with D perhaps matching TRBD1 (6 bases). This sequence was found in a woman younger than 30 with Graves' hyperthyroidism. The sample comprised blood. The DNA for the CDR3 is TGTGCCACCAGTGATTCGACAGGTCGCAATGAGCAGTTCTTC. Amino acids: CATSDSTGRNEQFF.